This entry describes one TCR beta chain. What it binds is unknown. Once cultured for approximately 10 days, the cells underwent separation to obtain CD4+ T cells. Vaccinated recipients, who were negative for nucleocapsid antibodies, had no history of SARS-CoV-2 infection. Fresh IL-2-containing medium replaced half the medium on days 3 and 7. This sample stems from a study of vaccination effects on CD4 cells after COVID-19. Points from the study as a whole: Late post-vaccination samples showed marked contraction of infection- and vaccine-induced clones.

Method: immunoSEQ multiplex PCR; TCRdb's copy keeps in-frame clones and lacks some. The sample lists 30,000 or so clones; approximately 65% were seen once. The CDR3 contains 12 residues. V was pared by 1 base and J by 13 bases, with 11 bases between. The germline gives CDR1 SEHNR, CDR2 FQNEAQ (reference sequence). The receptor was isolated from a human donor who received a COVID-19 vaccine. The J gene is TRBJ2-1, the V gene TRBV7-9, with D perhaps TRBD2 (5 bases). Sequencing used CD4+ T cells from PBMCs cultured without peptide, obtained before COVID-19 vaccination. CDR3 residues: CASSLGSEGQFF. For the CDR3, the DNA is TGTGCCAGCAGCTTAGGATCCGAGGGTCAGTTCTTC.